Below, 31 T cell receptor beta chains from the same sample are listed, as sequenced in a study of blood T cells in healthy people across ages. A sample-barcoded 5' primer and a J-beta primer mix were used in a second PCR of roughly 7 to 11 cycles. TCRdb redid the calling of the 5' RACE reads with MiXCR, one entry per CDR3 protein. The sample has under 2 million distinct CDR3 sequences; roughly 30% are singletons. The specimen sequenced was blood. These receptors all stem from a woman aged 25 to 39 in good health.

This clonotype appeared a few times. J is TRBJ2-7 and V is TRBV7-8, with 9 bases matching TRBD2. V trimming: 5 bases; J trimming: 4 bases; junction bases outside the gene matches: 12. In germline, CDR1 is SGHVS, CDR2 FQNEAQ. CDR3 length equals 16 residues. The DNA for the CDR3 is TGTGCCAGCAGCACGAGCCCGGGACTAGCTTTATACGAGCAGTACTTC. Its protein is CASSTSPGLALYEQYF.

This chain joins TRBV19 and TRBJ1-1; maybe TRBD1 (5 bases). This CDR3 contains 15 residues. From germline, CDR1 is LNHDA and CDR2 SQIVND (reference sequence). V was cut by 3 bases and J by 6 bases, with 17 bases left in between. The CDR3 nucleotides are TGTGCCAGTAGTATGCTGACAGACTCTTACGCTGAAGCTTTCTTT. It yields the protein CASSMLTDSYAEAFF.

The rearrangement joins TRBV19 to TRBJ1-5; unclear D gene. V was pared by 1 base and J by 6 bases, with 10 bases between. The germline CDR1 and CDR2 sequences are LNHDA and SQIVND (reference sequence). This CDR3 has 14 residues. The CDR3 bases are TGTGCCAGTAGTATAGGTGAGGATCCTCAGCCCCAGCATTTT. Translated, it gives CASSIGEDPQPQHF.

The rearrangement joins TRBV6-6 to TRBJ1-2; D call uncertain. CDR1 and CDR2 from the germline V gene are MNHNY and SVGAGI (reference sequence). V lost 10 bases and J 8 bases, leaving 11 bases between the germline ends. The CDR3 spans 10 residues. CDR3 region: CATQKAGYTF. The CDR3 nucleotides read TGTGCCACTCAAAAGGCGGGCTACACCTTC.

V is TRBV3-1 and J is TRBJ1-1; the D is unclear. The V gene's germline CDR1 is LGHDT and CDR2 YNNKEL (reference sequence). This CDR3 is 14 amino acids long. Between the trimmed V and J ends, which lost 1 base and 4 bases, there was a span of 10 bases. The DNA for the CDR3 is TGTGCCAGCAGCCAAGGCGCCTATAGCACTGAAGCTTTCTTT. Translating gives CASSQGAYSTEAFF.

The sample holds a few counts of this clonotype. The chain is built from TRBV7-9 and TRBJ1-2; D is uncertain. The CDR3 runs to 15 residues. V gave up 0 bases and J gave up 8 bases, with 16 bases separating them. Germline V gives CDR1 SEHNR, CDR2 FQNEAQ (reference sequence). The CDR3 region is CASSLAGKDGNGYTF. The CDR3 DNA follows: TGTGCCAGCAGCTTAGCAGGCAAGGACGGGAACGGCTACACCTTC.

The chain couples TRBV7-6 to TRBJ2-1; D is undetermined. CDR3 size: 16 residues. V gave up 4 bases and J gave up 0 bases, with 13 bases separating them. CDR1 is SGHVS, CDR2 FNYEAQ, per germline. The CDR3 DNA reads TGTGCCAGCAGCTCTATGGGGTCCGTCTCCTACAATGAGCAGTTCTTC. The encoded protein is CASSSMGSVSYNEQFF.

For the CDR3, the DNA is TGCGCCAGCACCCCTGGGGATAGCGCTCCCTACGAGCAGTACTTC. It translates to CASTPGDSAPYEQYF. V usage is TRBV5-1 and J usage is TRBJ2-7; D is possibly TRBD2 (5 bases). In germline, CDR1 is SGHRS, CDR2 YFSETQ. The CDR3 length is 15 residues. Trimming removed 6 bases at V and 2 bases at J, with 18 bases between.

This clonotype was observed a single time. A junction end diverges from the germline sequence, so it may reflect a read error. The V call is TRBV4-1, the J call TRBJ2-1; 7 nucleotides line up with TRBD2. The CDR3 contains 15 residues. Germline CDR1 and CDR2: MGHRA and YSYEKL. The CDR3 sequence is CTSSQDPVAGNEQFF. DNA of the CDR3: TGCACCAGCAGCCAAGATCCGGTAGCGGGCAATGAGCAGTTCTTC.

The chain recombines TRBV5-1 with TRBJ1-1; possibly TRBD1 for D (6 bases). The CDR3 has 14 amino acids. V was cut by 4 bases and J by 4 bases, with 14 bases left in between. Germline-derived CDR1 and CDR2 are SGHRS and YFSETQ. In DNA, the CDR3 is TGCGCCAGCAGCACAGCAGGGGAAGGCACTGAAGCTTTCTTT. Its translation is CASSTAGEGTEAFF.

As concerns this clonotype: Mismatch with germline at one junction end may stem from a read error. The rearrangement links TRBV6-5 to TRBJ2-5; perhaps TRBD1 as D (6 bases). The CDR3 is 15 residues long. The V gene's germline CDR1 is MNHEY and CDR2 SVGAGI. CDR3 in amino acids: CASSYSGTPGETQYF. The CDR3 nucleotides are TGTGCCAGCAGCTACTCGGGGACACCAGGAGAGACCCAGTACTTC.

This clonotype came up many times. This chain connects TRBV7-6 to TRBJ2-3, with 8 positions matching TRBD1. CDR1 is SGHVS, CDR2 FNYEAQ, per germline. With V trimmed by 4 bases and J by 0 bases, 3 bases remained unmatched. There are 15 residues in the CDR3. The CDR3 region has the DNA TGTGCCAGCAGCTCCCGGGACAGGAGCACAGATACGCAGTATTTT. Encoded protein: CASSSRDRSTDTQYF.

This clonotype was recorded many times. V is TRBV25-1 and J is TRBJ2-3, with TRBD2 matching 7 bases. Germline V gene data show CDR1 as MGHDK and CDR2 as SYGVNS. V was pared by 5 bases and J by 5 bases, with 10 bases of the junction left unmatched. The CDR3 spans 15 residues. CDR3: CASSPWGGDGDTQYF. Here the CDR3 DNA reads TGTGCCAGCAGTCCCTGGGGGGGAGATGGAGATACGCAGTATTTT.

This clonotype showed up many times. The V gene is TRBV20-1, the J gene TRBJ2-1, with D possibly TRBD2 on 5 matching bases. V was cut by 5 bases and J by 2 bases, with 10 bases left in between. The CDR3 is made up of 13 amino acids. Germline values: CDR1 DFQATT, CDR2 SNEGSKA (reference sequence). The CDR3 DNA sequence: TGCAGTGCTGTGAGACTAACCTACAATGAGCAGTTCTTC. As protein: CSAVRLTYNEQFF.

This chain connects TRBV4-2 to TRBJ2-1; 7 bases match TRBD2. V trimming: 1 base; J trimming: 7 bases; junction bases outside the gene matches: 16. Germline CDR1 and CDR2: LGHNA and YNFKEQ. There are 18 residues in the CDR3. CDR3: CASSQGSLAVPLWNEQFF. CDR3 nucleotides: TGTGCCAGCAGCCAAGGTAGTCTAGCGGTACCTTTATGGAATGAGCAGTTCTTC.

This clonotype was observed a few times. The chain couples TRBV6-1 to TRBJ2-5; D is unclear. The germline V gene has CDR1 MNHNS and CDR2 SASEGT. V shed 8 bases and J shed 0 bases, with 7 bases lying between them. The CDR3 loop spans 12 amino acids. CDR3 coding DNA: TGTGCCAGCGGGCGGAACCAAGAGACCCAGTACTTC. The encoded protein is CASGRNQETQYF.

V and J are TRBV12-3 or TRBV12-4 and TRBJ1-4, with D uncertain. Trimming left V 3 bases short and J 5 bases short, with 10 bases between. This CDR3 is built from 14 residues. The CDR3 DNA reads as TGTGCCAGCAGTTTGAACGGACTGAATGAAAAACTGTTTTTT. This codes for CASSLNGLNEKLFF.

This clonotype was observed a handful of times. The V gene is TRBV20-1, the J gene TRBJ2-3; D not resolved. The CDR3 is 14 residues long. V was trimmed by 3 bases and J by 2 bases, leaving 12 bases between them. Germline V gives CDR1 DFQATT, CDR2 SNEGSKA (reference sequence). The CDR3 DNA reads as TGCAGTGCTAGGGCTAGTCGGGTCACAGATACGCAGTATTTT. This gives the protein CSARASRVTDTQYF.

This chain uses TRBV11-2 with TRBJ2-7; D uncertain. The CDR3 sequence is 12 residues long. The germline CDR1 and CDR2 sequences are SGHAT and FQNNGV. V was trimmed by 7 bases and J by 7 bases, leaving 14 bases between them. The CDR3 sequence: CASKELRREQYF. The CDR3, as DNA: TGTGCCAGCAAAGAACTGAGACGGGAGCAGTACTTC.

CDR3 sequence (DNA): TGTGCCAGCAGCTCCGGACTGCCCACGTTGGCTGAGACCCAGTACTTC. It codes for CASSSGLPTLAETQYF. The chain has TRBV7-9 and TRBJ2-5; maybe TRBD2 (5 bases). V was clipped by 4 bases and J by 5 bases, with 20 bases between them. The CDR3 has 16 amino acids. From germline, CDR1 is SEHNR and CDR2 FQNEAQ (reference sequence).

This rearrangement joins TRBV28 to TRBJ2-5, with TRBD1 matching over 8 bases. V was pared by 6 bases and J by 9 bases, with 12 bases of the junction left unmatched. This CDR3 has 14 amino acids. Germline V gene data show CDR1 as MDHEN and CDR2 as SYDVKM. The CDR3 region is CASSLGTGLGAQYF. Here the CDR3 DNA reads TGTGCCAGCAGCCTGGGGACAGGCCTTGGGGCCCAGTACTTC.

The chain employs TRBV29-1 and TRBJ1-3; 8 bases agree with TRBD1. Germline V gene data show CDR1 as SQVTM and CDR2 as ANQGSEA. The CDR3 runs to 14 residues. Trimming removed 4 bases from V and 2 bases from J; junction bases left unmatched: 4. The DNA for the CDR3 is TGCAGCGTTGCGGACAGGGACGCTGGAAACACCATATATTTT. As protein: CSVADRDAGNTIYF.

This clonotype has more than one count but fewer than ten. In nucleotides, the CDR3 is TGTGCCAGCAGCAAATCACCCACCTTC. Protein: CASSKSPTF. The V and J genes are TRBV21-1 and TRBJ1-2. TRBV21-1 is recorded as a pseudogene. CDR3 size: 9 residues.

This clonotype was counted a few times. The V and J genes are TRBV7-8 and TRBJ2-3; tentative D call: TRBD2 (7 bases). This CDR3 region has 13 residues. V was trimmed by 8 bases and J by 5 bases, leaving 14 bases between them. Germline V gene lookup returns CDR1 SGHVS and CDR2 FQNEAQ. CDR3 nucleotides: TGTGCCAGCCGCCAAGGGGGGGGAGATACGCAGTATTTT. This gives the protein CASRQGGGDTQYF.

This clonotype has only a few counts. This sequence joins TRBV7-9 and TRBJ2-5, with D possibly being TRBD2 (5 bases). Germline V gives CDR1 SEHNR, CDR2 FQNEAQ (reference sequence). Trimming cost V 5 bases and J 5 bases, with 18 bases left between them. The CDR3 length is 15 residues. This CDR3 reads CASSPLGSGGETQYF. The CDR3 bases are TGTGCCAGCAGCCCGCTAGGAAGCGGCGGGGAGACCCAGTACTTC.

Turning to this clonotype: Possible read error: a much larger clone is one base away. The chain joins TRBV29-1 to TRBJ2-7; 7 positions match TRBD1. CDR1 and CDR2 (germline): SQVTM, ANQGSEA. This CDR3 comprises 13 residues. The CDR3 DNA reads TGCAGCGTTGCACAGGGACAGAGCTACGGGCAGTACTTC. Translated: CSVAQGQSYGQYF.

The rearrangement joins TRBV5-1 to TRBJ2-5, with TRBD2 matching 7 bases. V shed 4 bases and J 5 bases; nucleotides not matched to a gene: 11. Germline CDR1 and CDR2: SGHRS and YFSETQ. CDR3 length: 15 residues. The CDR3 protein is CASSGQPGGWETQYF. The CDR3 nucleotides read TGCGCCAGCAGCGGGCAGCCGGGGGGTTGGGAGACCCAGTACTTC.

This chain uses TRBV28 with TRBJ1-4, with TRBD1 matching over 10 bases. Germline CDR1 MDHEN, CDR2 SYDVKM. V lost 6 bases and J lost 6; bases outside the gene matches: 7. This CDR3 has 15 amino acids. The CDR3 region has the DNA TGTGCCAGCAGACCCCCGGGACAGGGGTATGAAAAACTGTTTTTT. Translation gives CASRPPGQGYEKLFF.

This clonotype was seen a handful of times. This chain links TRBV5-1 with TRBJ2-2; D might be TRBD2 (6 bases). The V end lost 3 bases, the J end lost 7 bases, and 16 bases lay between the germline ends. Germline CDR1 reads SGHRS; CDR2 reads YFSETQ. The CDR3 spans 15 residues. The CDR3 protein is CASSSGGGQGGELFF. The CDR3 region has the DNA TGCGCCAGCAGCTCCGGAGGAGGGCAAGGCGGGGAGCTGTTTTTT.

CDR3 protein: CASLDRGSNYGYTF. Written as DNA, the CDR3 is TGTGCTAGTCTTGACAGGGGATCTAACTATGGCTACACCTTC. The chain has TRBV12-3 or TRBV12-4 and TRBJ1-2, with 8 positions matching TRBD1. The CDR3 is made up of 14 amino acids.

The chain recombines TRBV4-1 with TRBJ2-1; 10 bases align to TRBD2. CDR3 size: 16 residues. J was trimmed by 4 bases and V by 4 bases; bases with no gene match: 7. Looked up from germline, CDR1 is MGHRA and CDR2 is YSYEKL. The CDR3 nucleotides read TGCGCCAGCAGCCGAGGACTAGCGGTTAATTACAATGAGCAGTTCTTC. It yields the protein CASSRGLAVNYNEQFF.